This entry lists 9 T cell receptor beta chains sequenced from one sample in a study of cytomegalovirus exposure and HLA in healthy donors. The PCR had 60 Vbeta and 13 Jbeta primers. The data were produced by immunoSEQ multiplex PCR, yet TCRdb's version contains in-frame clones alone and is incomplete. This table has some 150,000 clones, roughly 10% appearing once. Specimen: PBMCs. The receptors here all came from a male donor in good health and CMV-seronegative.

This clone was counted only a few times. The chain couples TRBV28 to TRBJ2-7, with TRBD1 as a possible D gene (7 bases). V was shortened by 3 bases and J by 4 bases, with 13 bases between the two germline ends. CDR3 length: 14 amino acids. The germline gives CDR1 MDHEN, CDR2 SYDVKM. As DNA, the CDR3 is TGTGCCAGCAGTTTGCAGGGGGGCGGTTACGAGCAGTACTTC. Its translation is CASSLQGGGYEQYF. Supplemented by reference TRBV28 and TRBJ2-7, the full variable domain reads DVKVTQSSRYLVKRTGEKVFLECVQDMDHENMFWYRQDPGLGLRLIYFSYDVKMKEKGDIPEGYSVSREKKERFSLILESASTNQTSMYLCASSLQGGGYEQYFGPGTRLTVT.

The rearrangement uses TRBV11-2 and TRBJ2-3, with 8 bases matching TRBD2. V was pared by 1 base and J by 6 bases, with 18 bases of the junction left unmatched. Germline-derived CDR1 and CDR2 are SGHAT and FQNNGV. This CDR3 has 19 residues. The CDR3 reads CASSLARYIRAGVRDTQYF. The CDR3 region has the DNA TGTGCCAGCAGCTTAGCGCGGTATATACGAGCGGGAGTAAGGGATACGCAGTATTTT.

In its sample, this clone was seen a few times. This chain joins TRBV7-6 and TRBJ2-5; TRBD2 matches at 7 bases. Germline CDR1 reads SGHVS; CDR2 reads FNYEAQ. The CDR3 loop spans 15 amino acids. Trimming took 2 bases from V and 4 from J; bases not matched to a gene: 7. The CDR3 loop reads CASSLFLAGVETQYF. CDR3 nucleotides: TGTGCCAGCAGCTTATTCCTCGCGGGAGTAGAGACCCAGTACTTC.

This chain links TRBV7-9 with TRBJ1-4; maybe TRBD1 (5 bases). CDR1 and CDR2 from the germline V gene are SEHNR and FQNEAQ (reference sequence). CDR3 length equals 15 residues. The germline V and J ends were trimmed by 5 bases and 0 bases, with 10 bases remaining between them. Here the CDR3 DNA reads TGTGCCAGCAGCGCCGACAGACCAACTAATGAAAAACTGTTTTTT. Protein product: CASSADRPTNEKLFF.

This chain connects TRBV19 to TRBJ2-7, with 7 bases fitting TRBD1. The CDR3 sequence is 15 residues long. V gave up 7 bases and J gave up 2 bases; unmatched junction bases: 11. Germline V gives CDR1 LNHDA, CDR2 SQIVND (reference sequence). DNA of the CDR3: TGTGCCAGTAAGTCGACAGGGTCCCTGACCTACGAGCAGTACTTC. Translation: CASKSTGSLTYEQYF.

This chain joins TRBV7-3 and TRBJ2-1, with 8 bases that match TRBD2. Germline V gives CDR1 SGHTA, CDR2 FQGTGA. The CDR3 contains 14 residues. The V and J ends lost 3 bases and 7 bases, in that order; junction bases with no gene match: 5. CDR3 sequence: CASSFAGGMNEQFF. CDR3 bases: TGTGCCAGCAGCTTCGCGGGAGGAATGAATGAGCAGTTCTTC.

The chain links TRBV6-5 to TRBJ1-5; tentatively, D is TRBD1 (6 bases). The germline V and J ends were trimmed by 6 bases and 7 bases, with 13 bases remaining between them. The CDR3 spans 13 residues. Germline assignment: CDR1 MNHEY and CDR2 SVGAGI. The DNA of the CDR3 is TGTGCCAGCAGACAGGGTCGAGAACAGCCCCAGCATTTT. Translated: CASRQGREQPQHF.

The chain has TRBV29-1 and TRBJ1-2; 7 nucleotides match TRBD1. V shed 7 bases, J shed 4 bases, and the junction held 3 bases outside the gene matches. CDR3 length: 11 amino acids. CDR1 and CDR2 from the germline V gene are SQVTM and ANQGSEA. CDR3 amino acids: CSGRDSYGYTF. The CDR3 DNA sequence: TGCAGCGGGAGGGACAGCTATGGCTACACCTTC.

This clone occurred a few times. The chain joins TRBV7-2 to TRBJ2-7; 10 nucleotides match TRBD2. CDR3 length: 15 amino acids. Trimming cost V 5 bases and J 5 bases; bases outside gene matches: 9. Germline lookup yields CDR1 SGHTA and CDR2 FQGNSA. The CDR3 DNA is TGTGCCAGCAGCGAATTCCTAGCGGGAGATAACGAGCAGTACTTC. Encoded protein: CASSEFLAGDNEQYF.